This T cell receptor (beta chain) was documented in a study of naive and memory T cell subsets. The study, taken as a whole, reports: Especially in CD8 cells, naive repertoires contained a few larger clonotypes, possibly CD45RA-re-expressing memory cells. Diversity fell and Gini index rose from naive through CM, EM, EMRA. No ground truth validated the naive and memory repertoire findings.

An equimolar mix of two oligonucleotides served as the beta constant-region primer for TRBC1 and TRBC2. Four rounds of PCR amplified the ligated cDNA using nested alpha and beta constant-region primers plus SP2. MiXCR was run by TCRdb on the UMI-ligation and nested PCR reads, yielding one entry per CDR3 protein. This table has about 90,000 distinct CDR3 sequences, 11% appearing once. V lost 0 bases and J 9 bases, leaving 14 bases between the germline ends. Germline V CDR1 and CDR2: MNHEY, SVGAGI. The CDR3 length is 14 residues. After CD4 positive bead selection, the CD4-negative fraction gave CD8 T cells. On this clonotype: Antigen specificity is unknown.

The V call is TRBV6-5, the J call TRBJ1-1; TRBD1 might be the D (6 bases). The sequenced sample consisted of naive CD4+ T cells from blood. This TCR derives from a human donor in good health. In DNA form, the CDR3 reads TGTGCCAGCAGTTACTCGATCGACAGGACTAAAGCTTTCTTT. Amino acids: CASSYSIDRTKAFF.